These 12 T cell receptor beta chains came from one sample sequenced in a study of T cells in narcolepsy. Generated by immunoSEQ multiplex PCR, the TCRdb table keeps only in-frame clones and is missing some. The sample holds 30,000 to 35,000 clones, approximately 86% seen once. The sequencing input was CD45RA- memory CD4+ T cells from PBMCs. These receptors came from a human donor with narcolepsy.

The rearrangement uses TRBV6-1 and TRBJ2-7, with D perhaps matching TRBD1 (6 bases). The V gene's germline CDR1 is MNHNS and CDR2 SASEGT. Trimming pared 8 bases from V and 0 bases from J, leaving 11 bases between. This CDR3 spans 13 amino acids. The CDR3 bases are TGTGCCAGCGGGACACTACACTCCTACGAGCAGTACTTC. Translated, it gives CASGTLHSYEQYF.

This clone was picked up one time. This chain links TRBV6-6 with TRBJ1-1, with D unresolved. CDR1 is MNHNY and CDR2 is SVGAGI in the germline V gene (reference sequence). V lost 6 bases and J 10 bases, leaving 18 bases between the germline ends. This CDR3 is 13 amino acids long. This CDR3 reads CASSPRSAVGAFF. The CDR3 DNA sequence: TGTGCCAGCAGCCCGAGGAGCGCCGTTGGAGCTTTCTTT.

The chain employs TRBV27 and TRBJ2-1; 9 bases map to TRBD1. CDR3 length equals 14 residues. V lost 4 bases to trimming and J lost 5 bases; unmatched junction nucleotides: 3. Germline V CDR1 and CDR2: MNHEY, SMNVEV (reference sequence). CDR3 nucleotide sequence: TGTGCCAGCAGTTCACGGGACAGGGACAATGAGCAGTTCTTC. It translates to CASSSRDRDNEQFF.

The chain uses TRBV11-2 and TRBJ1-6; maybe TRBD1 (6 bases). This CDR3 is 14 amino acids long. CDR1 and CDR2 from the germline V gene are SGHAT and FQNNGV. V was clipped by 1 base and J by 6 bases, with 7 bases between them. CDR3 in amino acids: CASSLVQGNSPLHF. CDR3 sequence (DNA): TGTGCCAGCAGCTTAGTACAGGGTAATTCACCCCTCCACTTT.

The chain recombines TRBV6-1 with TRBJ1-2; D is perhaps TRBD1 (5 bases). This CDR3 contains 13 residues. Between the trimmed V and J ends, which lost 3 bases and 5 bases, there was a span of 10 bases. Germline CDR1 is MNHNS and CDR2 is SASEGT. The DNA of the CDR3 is TGTGCCAGCAGTGAGGCAGGGAATTATGGCTACACCTTC. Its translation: CASSEAGNYGYTF.

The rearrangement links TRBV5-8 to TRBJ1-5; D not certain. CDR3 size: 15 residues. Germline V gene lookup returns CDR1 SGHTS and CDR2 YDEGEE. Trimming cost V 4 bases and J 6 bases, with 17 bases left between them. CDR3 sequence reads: CASSHSGFSGQPQHF. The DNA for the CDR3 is TGTGCCAGCAGCCACTCGGGGTTCTCGGGTCAGCCCCAGCATTTT.

CDR3 in amino acids: CSAGNTGELFF. The CDR3 DNA reads TGCAGCGCAGGGAACACCGGGGAGCTGTTTTTT. The rearrangement uses TRBV20-1 and TRBJ2-2; D not resolved. The CDR3 contains 11 residues. Germline V gene sequence: CDR1 DFQATT, CDR2 SNEGSKA (reference sequence).

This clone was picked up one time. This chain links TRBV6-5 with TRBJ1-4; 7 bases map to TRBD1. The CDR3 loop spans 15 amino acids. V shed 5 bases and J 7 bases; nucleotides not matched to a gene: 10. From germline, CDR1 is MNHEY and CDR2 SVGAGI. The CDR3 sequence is CASSHKTGDFEKLFF. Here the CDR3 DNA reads TGTGCCAGCAGTCACAAAACAGGGGATTTTGAAAAACTGTTTTTT.

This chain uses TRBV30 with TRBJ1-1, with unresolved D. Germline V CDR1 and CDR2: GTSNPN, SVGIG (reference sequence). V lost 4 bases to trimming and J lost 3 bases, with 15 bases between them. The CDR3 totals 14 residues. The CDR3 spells CAWTRGRGDTEAFF. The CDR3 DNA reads TGTGCCTGGACTCGAGGACGAGGTGACACTGAAGCTTTCTTT.

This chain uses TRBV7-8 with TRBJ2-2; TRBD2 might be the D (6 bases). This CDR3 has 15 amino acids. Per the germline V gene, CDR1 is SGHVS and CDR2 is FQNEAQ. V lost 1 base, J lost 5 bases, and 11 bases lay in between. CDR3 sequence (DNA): TGTGCCAGCAGCTTAGATGCGGGGAAAACCGGGGAGCTGTTTTTT. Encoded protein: CASSLDAGKTGELFF. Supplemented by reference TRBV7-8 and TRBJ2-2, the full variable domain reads GAGVSQSPRYKVAKRGQDVALRCDPISGHVSLFWYQQALGQGPEFLTYFQNEAQLDKSGLPSDRFFAERPEGSVSTLKIQRTQQEDSAVYLCASSLDAGKTGELFFGEGSRLTVL.

CDR3: CASSQEQVDYGYTF. Here the CDR3 DNA reads TGCGCCAGCAGCCAAGAACAGGTAGATTATGGCTACACCTTC. This chain links TRBV4-3 with TRBJ1-2; D perhaps matches TRBD1 (5 bases). Germline V gene sequence: CDR1 LGHNA, CDR2 YSLEER. Deletions cut 0 bases from V and 5 bases from J, with 10 bases between. This CDR3 has 14 amino acids.

The CDR3 nucleotides read TGTGCCAGCTGCCAAGGGTCGGGGGCCGGTGAGACCCAGTACTTC. It translates to CASCQGSGAGETQYF. The V call is TRBV18, the J call TRBJ2-5, with D perhaps TRBD1 or TRBD2 (6 bases each). From germline, CDR1 is KGHSH and CDR2 LQKENI. The ends were cut back, 7 bases at V and 5 bases at J, with 20 bases in the middle. The CDR3 has 15 amino acids.